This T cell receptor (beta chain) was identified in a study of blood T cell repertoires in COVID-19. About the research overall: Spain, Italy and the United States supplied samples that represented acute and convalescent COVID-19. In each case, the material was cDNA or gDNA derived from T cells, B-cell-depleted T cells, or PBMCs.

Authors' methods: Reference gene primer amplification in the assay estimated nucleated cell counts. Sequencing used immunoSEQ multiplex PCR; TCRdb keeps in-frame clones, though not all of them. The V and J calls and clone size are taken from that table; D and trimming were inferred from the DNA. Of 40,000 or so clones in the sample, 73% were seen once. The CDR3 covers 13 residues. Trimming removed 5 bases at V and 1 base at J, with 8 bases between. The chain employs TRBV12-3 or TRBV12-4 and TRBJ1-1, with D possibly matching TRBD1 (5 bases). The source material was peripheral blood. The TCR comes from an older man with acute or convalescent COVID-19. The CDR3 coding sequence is TGTGCCAGCAGTCTCGGACAGAACACTGAAGCTTTCTTT. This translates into CASSLGQNTEAFF.